The 20 T cell receptor beta chains reported below all come from one sample, sequenced in a study of response to subunit inactivated influenza vaccine. TCRdb used MiXCR to reprocess the RT-PCR reads, holding one entry per CDR3 protein. The sample shows 550,000 to 600,000 distinct CDR3 sequences, 12% of them seen only once. The specimen was PBMCs from blood, collected on the day of vaccination. Receptor source: a man aged 50-59 years who received an inactivated influenza vaccine.

This clonotype was picked up a small number of times. V gene TRBV10-3 combines with J gene TRBJ1-5; the match to TRBD1 covers 11 bases. The V gene's germline CDR1 is ENHRY and CDR2 SYGVKD. The CDR3 spans 14 residues. J gave up 5 bases and V 4 bases, and 1 base lay outside the gene matches. CDR3 sequence (DNA): TGTGCCATCAGTGGGACAGGGGGCTATCAGCCCCAGCATTTT. Amino acid sequence: CAISGTGGYQPQHF.

The J gene is TRBJ2-5, the V gene TRBV28; D is tentatively TRBD1 or TRBD2 (5 bases each). The V gene's germline CDR1 is MDHEN and CDR2 SYDVKM. Trimming shortened V by 5 bases and J by 5 bases, and 12 bases separated the two germline ends. This CDR3 spans 13 amino acids. The CDR3 spells CASSTGRGETQYF. The CDR3 nucleotides are TGTGCCAGCAGTACGGGGCGAGGGGAGACCCAGTACTTC.

The V call is TRBV3-1, the J call TRBJ1-2; D uncertain. V was cut by 0 bases and J by 11 bases, with 19 bases left in between. The CDR3 length is 15 residues. Germline V gene lookup returns CDR1 LGHDT and CDR2 YNNKEL (reference sequence). The CDR3 DNA reads TGTGCCAGCAGCCAAGATCAGTTAACGCTGGTGACTTACACCTTC. As protein: CASSQDQLTLVTYTF.

This clonotype appeared a few times. The chain uses TRBV12-3 or TRBV12-4 and TRBJ2-2, with TRBD1 matching over 11 bases. V shed 5 bases and J 4 bases; nucleotides not matched to a gene: 15. The CDR3 is 19 amino acids. CDR3 sequence reads: CASSPHHKTGTGGTGELFF. The CDR3 coding sequence is TGTGCCAGCAGTCCTCATCATAAAACCGGGACAGGGGGCACCGGGGAGCTGTTTTTT.

This clonotype was counted only a few times. This rearrangement joins TRBV6-2 or TRBV6-3 to TRBJ2-1; no reliable D call. The CDR3 has 14 residues. Trimming removed 6 bases from V and 2 bases from J, with 11 bases in between. Per the germline V gene, CDR1 is MNHEY and CDR2 is SVGEGT. The CDR3 sequence: CASRRNGPYNEQFF. The CDR3 nucleotides are TGTGCCAGCAGGAGAAATGGGCCCTACAATGAGCAGTTCTTC.

This clonotype was counted a few times. The CDR3 DNA sequence: TGCGCCAGCAGCTTGGAGGCAGCCACCTACGAGCAGTACTTC. This codes for CASSLEAATYEQYF. The gene calls are TRBV5-1 and TRBJ2-7; D uncertain. The V and J ends lost 0 bases and 2 bases respectively, with 9 bases between them. This CDR3 contains 14 residues. Germline V gives CDR1 SGHRS, CDR2 YFSETQ. The complete variable domain, with remaining parts taken from reference TRBV5-1 and TRBJ2-7, reads KAGVTQTPRYLIKTRGQQVTLSCSPISGHRSVSWYQQTPGQGLQFLFEYFSETQRNKGNFPGRFSGRQFSNSRSEMNVSTLELGDSALYLCASSLEAATYEQYFGPGTRLTVT.

This chain connects TRBV7-2 to TRBJ1-5, with D maybe TRBD1 (5 bases). Germline-derived CDR1 and CDR2 are SGHTA and FQGNSA. There are 15 residues in the CDR3. V was shortened by 3 bases and J by 0 bases, with 9 bases between the two germline ends. The CDR3 loop reads CASSLDMNSNQPQHF. The CDR3 bases are TGTGCCAGCAGCTTGGACATGAATAGCAATCAGCCCCAGCATTTT.

The chain links TRBV12-3 or TRBV12-4 to TRBJ1-2; 9 bases agree with TRBD1. The CDR3 runs 15 residues. Unmatched junction bases numbered 2, after V lost 1 base and J lost 2 bases. The CDR3: CASSLEGTGNYGYTF. The CDR3 bases are TGTGCCAGCAGTTTAGAAGGGACAGGGAACTATGGCTACACCTTC.

The sample holds many counts of this clonotype. The chain employs TRBV12-3 or TRBV12-4 and TRBJ1-1; D not resolved. V was clipped by 3 bases and J by 5 bases, with 7 bases between them. The CDR3 length is 12 residues. The CDR3 protein is CASSFGETEAFF. CDR3 coding DNA: TGTGCCAGCAGTTTCGGTGAGACTGAAGCTTTCTTT.

This clonotype was recorded a few times. The chain links TRBV6-2 or TRBV6-3 to TRBJ2-7; D gene ambiguous. The CDR3 contains 12 residues. V was cut by 6 bases and J by 2 bases, with 8 bases left in between. Germline CDR1 is MNHEY and CDR2 is SVGEGT. CDR3 DNA: TGTGCCAGCAGACACAATCCCTACGAGCAGTACTTC. Residues: CASRHNPYEQYF.

J is TRBJ1-1 and V is TRBV7-3; TRBD1 matches 9 bases. The V gene's germline CDR1 is SGHTA and CDR2 FQGTGA. CDR3 length: 14 amino acids. The trim removed 5 bases at V and 5 bases at J, leaving 6 bases unmatched. CDR3 protein: CASSRQGGGTEAFF. CDR3 nucleotide sequence: TGTGCCAGCAGCCGACAGGGGGGGGGGACTGAAGCTTTCTTT.

The chain has TRBV7-9 and TRBJ2-7, with D possibly TRBD1 on 6 matching bases. Trimming left V 4 bases short and J 0 bases short, with 10 bases between. Germline CDR1 is SEHNR and CDR2 is FQNEAQ (reference sequence). CDR3 size: 14 residues. The CDR3 coding sequence is TGTGCCAGCAGCTGGGGGCCCAGCTCCTACGAGCAGTACTTC. Protein sequence: CASSWGPSSYEQYF.

In this sample, this clonotype turned up many times. The chain is built from TRBV5-1 and TRBJ2-2; D not certain. This CDR3 has 16 residues. The V and J ends lost 1 base and 0 bases respectively, with 10 bases between them. Germline V gene lookup returns CDR1 SGHRS and CDR2 YFSETQ. This CDR3 is CASSLYNPTNTGELFF. The CDR3 bases are TGCGCCAGCAGCTTGTATAACCCCACGAACACCGGGGAGCTGTTTTTT.

The rearrangement links TRBV7-2 to TRBJ2-3; TRBD2 aligns across 13 bases. Germline CDR1 and CDR2: SGHTA and FQGNSA. The V gene end was trimmed by 5 bases and the J gene end by 0 bases; junction bases not matched to a gene: 5. The CDR3 is 17 amino acids. CDR3 in DNA: TGTGCCAGCAGCCGATGGGGACTAGCGGGAAGCACAGATACGCAGTATTTT. Translated, it gives CASSRWGLAGSTDTQYF.

The chain couples TRBV15 to TRBJ2-7; D perhaps matches TRBD2 (5 bases). CDR1 and CDR2 from the germline V gene are LNHNV and YYDKDF (reference sequence). Trimming removed 0 bases at V and 5 bases at J, with 8 bases between. The CDR3 has 13 residues. The CDR3 sequence: CATSRDRENEQYF. CDR3 nucleotides: TGTGCCACCAGCAGAGATCGGGAAAACGAGCAGTACTTC.

This clonotype was counted a few times. J is TRBJ2-7 and V is TRBV6-2 or TRBV6-3, with TRBD2 identical over 7 bases. The CDR3 is made up of 15 amino acids. The germline CDR1 and CDR2 sequences are MNHEY and SVGEGT. V dropped 5 bases and J dropped 4; count of bases not matched to a gene: 11. This CDR3 is CASSHWTRAKYEQYF. The CDR3 DNA reads TGTGCCAGCAGTCACTGGACTAGAGCTAAATACGAGCAGTACTTC.

This clonotype was picked up a small number of times. This rearrangement joins TRBV3-1 to TRBJ2-2, with 12 bases identical to TRBD2. V lost 0 bases and J lost 2; bases outside the gene matches: 16. CDR1 and CDR2 from the germline V gene are LGHDT and YNNKEL (reference sequence). The CDR3 sequence is 22 residues long. The CDR3 loop is CASSQDLEGGGLAGRNTGELFF. DNA of the CDR3: TGTGCCAGCAGCCAAGATCTCGAGGGTGGAGGACTAGCGGGAAGAAACACCGGGGAGCTGTTTTTT.

There are many counts of this clonotype. The CDR3 coding sequence is TGTGCCAGCAGCTTACTCCCCCCGAGCGGGCCCACAGATACGCAGTATTTT. Protein: CASSLLPPSGPTDTQYF. This rearrangement joins TRBV7-3 to TRBJ2-3; the D gene is possibly TRBD2 (6 bases). CDR1 is SGHTA, CDR2 FQGTGA, per germline. Deletions cut 2 bases from V and 2 bases from J, with 17 bases between. This CDR3 is built from 17 residues.

This clonotype was counted only a few times. The chain combines TRBV29-1 with TRBJ1-1, with 8 positions matching TRBD1. The CDR3 has 13 amino acids. Germline V gives CDR1 SQVTM, CDR2 ANQGSEA. Trimming removed 6 bases from V and 0 bases from J; junction bases left unmatched: 3. For the CDR3, the DNA is TGCAGCGTCACGGGACAGGTGAACACTGAAGCTTTCTTT. The encoded protein is CSVTGQVNTEAFF. Full variable domain (rest looked up from reference TRBV29-1 and TRBJ1-1): SAVISQKPSRDICQRGTSLTIQCQVDSQVTMMFWYRQQPGQSLTLIATANQGSEATYESGFVIDKFPISRPNLTFSTLTVSNMSPEDSSIYLCSVTGQVNTEAFFGQGTRLTVV.

This clonotype was detected ten times or more. V gene TRBV12-3 or TRBV12-4 combines with J gene TRBJ1-1; tentatively, D is TRBD1 (6 bases). CDR3 size: 13 residues. Trimming removed 4 bases at V and 2 bases at J, with 8 bases between. The CDR3 DNA follows: TGTGCCAGCAGTTACAGGGCCAACACTGAAGCTTTCTTT. Encoded protein: CASSYRANTEAFF.